This T cell receptor beta chain was retrieved from a study of cytomegalovirus exposure and HLA in healthy donors. The donors gave bone marrow, and they were healthy. Primers for the PCR totalled 60 Vbeta and 13 Jbeta. As handled by the study authors: As a later analysis found, there were 80 million or so unique TCR beta chains, of which about 10 million were shared. Clones were sequenced by immunoSEQ multiplex PCR, and TCRdb holds only the in-frame ones, with some missing. From that table come the V and J calls and clone size; the DNA was used to work out D and trimming. The sample contains 150,000 to 200,000 clones, roughly three quarters of which appear only once. The study's findings and limits: A later analysis found most CMV-associated TCR beta chains apparently HLA-restricted.

There are 15 residues in the CDR3. The germline V and J ends were trimmed by 6 bases and 5 bases, with 16 bases remaining between them. The germline V gene has CDR1 SGHTA and CDR2 FQGNSA. On this clone: Its specificity is unknown.

Sequencing was performed on PBMCs. This sequence joins TRBV7-2 and TRBJ1-4, with TRBD1 as a possible D gene (5 bases). This receptor was obtained from a woman aged 50 to 65 in good health and CMV-seronegative. The CDR3 reads CASRRGTVRNEKLFF. The CDR3 nucleotides are TGTGCCAGCAGAAGAGGGACTGTCAGAAATGAAAAACTGTTTTTT.